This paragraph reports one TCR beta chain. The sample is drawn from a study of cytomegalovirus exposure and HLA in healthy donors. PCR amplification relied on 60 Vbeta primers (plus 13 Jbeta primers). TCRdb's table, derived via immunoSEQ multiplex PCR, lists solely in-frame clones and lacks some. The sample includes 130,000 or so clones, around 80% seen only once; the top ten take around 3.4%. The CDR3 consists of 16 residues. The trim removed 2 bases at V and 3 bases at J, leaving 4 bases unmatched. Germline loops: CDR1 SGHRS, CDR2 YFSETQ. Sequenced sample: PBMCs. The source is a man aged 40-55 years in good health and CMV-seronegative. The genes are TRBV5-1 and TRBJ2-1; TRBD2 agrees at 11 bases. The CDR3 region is CASSFLAGGLYNEQFF. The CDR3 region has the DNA TGCGCCAGCAGCTTTCTAGCGGGGGGACTCTACAATGAGCAGTTCTTC. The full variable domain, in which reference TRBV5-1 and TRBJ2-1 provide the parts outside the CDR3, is KAGVTQTPRYLIKTRGQQVTLSCSPISGHRSVSWYQQTPGQGLQFLFEYFSETQRNKGNFPGRFSGRQFSNSRSEMNVSTLELGDSALYLCASSFLAGGLYNEQFFGPGTRLTVL.